These 10 T cell receptor beta chains were all obtained from the same sample, sequenced in a study of type 1 regulatory T cells. Findings and limits, study-wide: Tr1 cells had a more restricted TCR repertoire than non-Tr1 cells.

No antigens are known for them. Via MiXCR, TCRdb re-called the reads, giving one row per CDR3 protein. The sample lists 60,000 to 75,000 distinct CDR3 sequences, less than 25% occurring once. The sample comprised cultured type 1 regulatory T (Tr1) cells, either the whole culture or a sorted fraction (not recorded which). The receptors come from a human donor in good health.

This clonotype was observed many times. The J gene is TRBJ1-1, the V gene TRBV6-5, with a weak D call TRBD1 (5 bases). The CDR3 loop spans 15 amino acids. V lost 2 bases, J lost 4 bases, and 14 bases lay in between. From germline, CDR1 is MNHEY and CDR2 SVGAGI. In nucleotides, the CDR3 is TGTGCCAGCAGTTACCAGGGCCCGGGGGTCACTGAAGCTTTCTTT. Translation: CASSYQGPGVTEAFF.

This clonotype was counted a few times. The V gene is TRBV7-2, the J gene TRBJ2-3; possible D gene TRBD1, 6 bases. The germline V and J ends were trimmed by 2 bases and 4 bases, with 10 bases remaining between them. The germline V gene has CDR1 SGHTA and CDR2 FQGNSA. CDR3 length: 14 residues. The CDR3 spells CASSLNSGADTQYF. The CDR3 DNA follows: TGTGCCAGCAGCTTAAACTCAGGGGCAGATACGCAGTATTTT.

The CDR3, as DNA: TGCAGCGTTGAAAGGGACAGGGGTTACTATGGCTACACCTTC. Its protein is CSVERDRGYYGYTF. The V and J genes are TRBV29-1 and TRBJ1-2, with 10 bases matching TRBD1. J gave up 3 bases and V 2 bases, and 3 bases lay outside the gene matches. The CDR3 totals 14 residues. Germline CDR1 SQVTM, CDR2 ANQGSEA.

This clonotype was counted only a few times. In DNA, the CDR3 is TGTGCCAGCAGCATAGGACAGGCTGTCGCCTACAATGAGCAGTTCTTC. Residues: CASSIGQAVAYNEQFF. The V and J genes are TRBV12-3 or TRBV12-4 and TRBJ2-1, with 7 bases fitting TRBD1. With V trimmed by 6 bases and J by 2 bases, 10 bases remained unmatched. The CDR3 consists of 16 residues.

This clonotype was seen only a few times. The V gene is TRBV28, the J gene TRBJ2-1; D unclear. The CDR3 contains 11 residues. The ends were cut back, 4 bases at V and 10 bases at J, with 8 bases in the middle. Per germline, CDR1 MDHEN and CDR2 SYDVKM. CDR3 protein: CASSSYSEQFF. The CDR3 DNA reads as TGTGCCAGCAGTTCGTATTCCGAGCAGTTCTTC.

This clonotype was seen only a few times. The CDR3 protein is CASSSYGAAGGSYEQYF. For the CDR3, the DNA is TGCGCCAGCAGCTCCTATGGGGCGGCCGGCGGGTCCTACGAGCAGTACTTC. V is TRBV5-1 and J is TRBJ2-7; D is perhaps TRBD1 or TRBD2 (5 bases each). With 3 bases removed from V and 1 base from J, the gap between germline ends came to 20 bases. The CDR3 has 17 amino acids. Looked up from germline, CDR1 is SGHRS and CDR2 is YFSETQ.

This clonotype was detected only a few times. The chain has TRBV25-1 and TRBJ1-5, with D unresolved. Germline CDR1 and CDR2: MGHDK and SYGVNS. The V end was cut by 1 base, the J end by 6 bases, with 10 bases between. This CDR3 has 14 amino acids. The CDR3 DNA reads TGTGCCAGCAGTGAATCCGGGTCGGGTCAGCCCCAGCATTTT. It is translated as CASSESGSGQPQHF.

This clonotype was counted a few times. This chain uses TRBV28 with TRBJ1-2; D gene unclear. V was trimmed by 2 bases and J by 3 bases, leaving 10 bases between them. Germline CDR1 reads MDHEN; CDR2 reads SYDVKM. The CDR3 loop spans 14 amino acids. CDR3 residues: CASSLRGMDYGYTF. The DNA for the CDR3 is TGTGCCAGCAGTTTACGGGGTATGGACTATGGCTACACCTTC.

Concerning this clonotype itself: The conserved closing phenylalanine or tryptophan is absent in this CDR3, likely reflecting a read error. No DNA is shown, since the ends of the CDR3 on it are uncertain; the CDR3 is the one TCRdb lists. The chain couples TRBV5-1 to TRBJ1-1; the DNA was not compared with TRBD1, the D call given in the table. From germline, CDR1 is SGHRS and CDR2 YFSETQ. The CDR3 is made up of 11 amino acids, end residues included. The CDR3 loop is CASSPGVGTGL.

V usage is TRBV20-1 and J usage is TRBJ2-2; D ambiguous. CDR1 and CDR2 from the germline V gene are DFQATT and SNEGSKA (reference sequence). The V and J ends lost 5 bases and 4 bases respectively, with 17 bases between them. There are 15 residues in the CDR3. CDR3 nucleotides: TGCAGTGCTCGTCCTAGTGTTCGTGGCACCGGGGAGCTGTTTTTT. Its translation: CSARPSVRGTGELFF.